This entry concerns a single T cell receptor (beta chain). The record originates from a study of T cells in Graves' hyperthyroidism and ophthalmopathy. Trimming left V 5 bases short and J 7 bases short, with 14 bases between. Germline assignment: CDR1 WSHSY and CDR2 SAAADI. The CDR3 has 13 amino acids. The CDR3 regions of TCR beta were amplified from RNA transcripts. An initial round of RT-PCR targeting the TCR CDR3 relied on the HTBI primer set. TCRdb re-derived calls from the multiplex PCR reads in MiXCR, one entry per CDR3 protein. The top ten hold just over 8% of the sample, which has 600,000 or so distinct CDR3 sequences, roughly 46% seen once.

The sequenced material came from peripheral blood or thyroid tissue (not recorded which). The source is a woman aged 18-35 years with Graves' hyperthyroidism. The V and J genes are TRBV10-2 and TRBJ1-2; TRBD1 is a possible D gene (6 bases). CDR3 nucleotides: TGCGCCAGCAGTTACCTGCAGGGGACTGGCTACACCTTC. Residues: CASSYLQGTGYTF.